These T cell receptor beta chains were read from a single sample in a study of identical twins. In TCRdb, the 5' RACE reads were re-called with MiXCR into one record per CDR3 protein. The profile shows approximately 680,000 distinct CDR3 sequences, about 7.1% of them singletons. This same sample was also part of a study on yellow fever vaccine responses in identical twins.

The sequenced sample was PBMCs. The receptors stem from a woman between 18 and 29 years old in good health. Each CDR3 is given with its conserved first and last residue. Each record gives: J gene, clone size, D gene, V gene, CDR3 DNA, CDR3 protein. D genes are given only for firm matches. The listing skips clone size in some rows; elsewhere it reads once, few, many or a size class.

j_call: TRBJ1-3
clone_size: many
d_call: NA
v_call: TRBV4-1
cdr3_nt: TGCGCCAGCAGCCAACCCACAAAGGAGGCCGGAAACACCATATATTTT
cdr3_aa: CASSQPTKEAGNTIYF

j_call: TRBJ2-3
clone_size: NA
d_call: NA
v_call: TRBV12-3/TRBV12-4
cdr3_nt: TGTGCCAGCAGCGAACCCTCGGCAGATACGCAGTATTTT
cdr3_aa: CASSEPSADTQYF

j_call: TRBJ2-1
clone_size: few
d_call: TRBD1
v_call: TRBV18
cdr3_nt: TGTGCCAGCTCACGACCATACAGGGGAAACTACAATGAGCAGTTCTTC
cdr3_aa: CASSRPYRGNYNEQFF

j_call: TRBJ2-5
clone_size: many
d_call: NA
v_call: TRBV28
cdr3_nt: TGTGCTACTAGGTCCCTCCAAGAGACCCAGTACTTC
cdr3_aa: CATRSLQETQYF

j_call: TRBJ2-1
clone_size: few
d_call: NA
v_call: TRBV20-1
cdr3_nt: TGCAGTGCTGGGATCTACAATGAGCAGTTCTTC
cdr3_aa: CSAGIYNEQFF

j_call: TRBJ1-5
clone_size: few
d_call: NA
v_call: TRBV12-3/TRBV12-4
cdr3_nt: TGTGCCAGCAGTTTTCAAGGTAACAATCAGCCCCAGCATTTT
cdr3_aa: CASSFQGNNQPQHF

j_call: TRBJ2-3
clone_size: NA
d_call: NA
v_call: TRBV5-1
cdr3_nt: TGCGCCAGCAGCTTGGGGCTGTACGAAGGGACAGATACGCAGTATTTT
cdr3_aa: CASSLGLYEGTDTQYF

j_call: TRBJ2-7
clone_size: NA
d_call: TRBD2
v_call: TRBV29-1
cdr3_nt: TGCAGCGTTGAAGTGGGGAGGGAGGCCCCCTACGAGCAGTACTTC
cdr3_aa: CSVEVGREAPYEQYF

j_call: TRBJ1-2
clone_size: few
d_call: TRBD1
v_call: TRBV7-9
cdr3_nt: TGTGCCAGCAGCCCCCCTCGGGACAGCTATAACTATGGCTACACCTTC
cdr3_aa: CASSPPRDSYNYGYTF

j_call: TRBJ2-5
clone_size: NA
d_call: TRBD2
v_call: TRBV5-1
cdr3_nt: TGCGCCAGCAGCTTGGGACTAGCGGGAGGGCCGGGGGAGACCCAGTACTTC
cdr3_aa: CASSLGLAGGPGETQYF

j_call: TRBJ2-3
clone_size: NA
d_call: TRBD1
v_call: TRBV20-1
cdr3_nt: TGCAGTGCCCATTCCGGGACAGGGCTCACAGATACGCAGTATTTT
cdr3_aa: CSAHSGTGLTDTQYF

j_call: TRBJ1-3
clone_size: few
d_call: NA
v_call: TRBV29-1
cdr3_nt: TGCAGCGTCTCGAAGGGGGTCTCTGGAAACACCATATATTTT
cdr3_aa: CSVSKGVSGNTIYF

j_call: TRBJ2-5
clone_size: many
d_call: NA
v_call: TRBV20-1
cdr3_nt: TGCAGTGCTATCAACGGACTACAAGAGACCCAGTACTTC
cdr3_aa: CSAINGLQETQYF

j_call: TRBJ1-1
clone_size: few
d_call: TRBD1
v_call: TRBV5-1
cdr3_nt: TGCGCCAGCAGCCAACCCGGACAGGGGATTTCGGAGGCTTTCTTT
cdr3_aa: CASSQPGQGISEAFF

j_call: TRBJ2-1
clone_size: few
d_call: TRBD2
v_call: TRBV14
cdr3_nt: TGTGCCAGCAGCCAAGATTATGGGACTAGCGTCTACAATGAGCAGTTCTTC
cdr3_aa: CASSQDYGTSVYNEQFF

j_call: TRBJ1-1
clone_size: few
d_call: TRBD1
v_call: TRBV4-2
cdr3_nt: TGTGCCAGCAGCCAAGACCCACAGGGGGCTGTGCGGACTGAAGCTTTCTTT
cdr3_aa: CASSQDPQGAVRTEAFF

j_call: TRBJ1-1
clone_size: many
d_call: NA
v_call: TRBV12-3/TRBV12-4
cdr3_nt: TGTGCCAGCAGTTTGAAGGGACCCCTGGGGCCTGAAGCTTTCTTT
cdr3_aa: CASSLKGPLGPEAFF

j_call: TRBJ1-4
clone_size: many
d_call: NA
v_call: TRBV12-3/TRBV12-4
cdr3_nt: TGTGCCAGCAGTCCTCACTTGGCAGACACAACTAATGAAAAACTGTTTTTT
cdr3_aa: CASSPHLADTTNEKLFF

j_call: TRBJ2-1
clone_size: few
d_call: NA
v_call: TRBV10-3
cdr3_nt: TGTGCCACCACCTCGGACTGGGACAATGAGCAGTTCTTC
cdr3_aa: CATTSDWDNEQFF

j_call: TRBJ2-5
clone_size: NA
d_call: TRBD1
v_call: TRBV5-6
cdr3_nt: TGTGCCAGCAGCGCGCAGGGGGCGGAGACCCAGTACTTC
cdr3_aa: CASSAQGAETQYF

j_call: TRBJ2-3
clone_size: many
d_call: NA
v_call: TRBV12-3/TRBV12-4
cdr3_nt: TGTGCCAGCAGTTTGGGGACGGCGGATACGCAGTATTTT
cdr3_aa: CASSLGTADTQYF

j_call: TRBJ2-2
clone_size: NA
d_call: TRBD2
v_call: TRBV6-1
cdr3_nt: TGTGCCAGCCGGACTAGCGGGAGGCCCGGGGAGCTGTTTTTT
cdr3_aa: CASRTSGRPGELFF

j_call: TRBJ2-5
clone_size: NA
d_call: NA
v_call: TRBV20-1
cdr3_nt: TGCAGTGCTAGAGATCCGGCAGACCAAGAGACCCAGTACTTC
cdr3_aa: CSARDPADQETQYF

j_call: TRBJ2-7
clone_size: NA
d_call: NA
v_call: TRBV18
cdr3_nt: TGTGCCAGCTCACCACCAGGGCGGCACGAGCAGTACTTC
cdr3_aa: CASSPPGRHEQYF

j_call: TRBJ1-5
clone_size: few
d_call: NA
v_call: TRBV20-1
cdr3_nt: TGCAGTGCTAGAGATGATGGAGTGGGTCAGCCCCAGCATTTT
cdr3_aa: CSARDDGVGQPQHF

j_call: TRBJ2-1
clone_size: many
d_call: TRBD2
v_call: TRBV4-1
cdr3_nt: TGCGCCAGCAGCCAAGATCGTGGACTAGCGGGGAGACCCTCCTACAATGAGCAGTTCTTC
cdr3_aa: CASSQDRGLAGRPSYNEQFF

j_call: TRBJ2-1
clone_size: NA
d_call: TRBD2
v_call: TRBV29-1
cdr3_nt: TGCAGCACAGTCCCCCGGGAGGGCAATGAGCAGTTCTTC
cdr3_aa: CSTVPREGNEQFF

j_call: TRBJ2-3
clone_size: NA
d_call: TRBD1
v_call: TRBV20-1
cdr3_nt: TGCAGTGCTCCCCGACAGGGGAAGTCAGATACGCAGTATTTT
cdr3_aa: CSAPRQGKSDTQYF

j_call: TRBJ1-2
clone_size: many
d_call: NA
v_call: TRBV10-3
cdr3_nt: TGTGCCATCAGTGATCCCGCCCCTGGTGGCTACACCTTC
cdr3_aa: CAISDPAPGGYTF

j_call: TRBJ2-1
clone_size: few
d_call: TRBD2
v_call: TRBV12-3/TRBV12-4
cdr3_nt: TGTGCCAGCAGCCTTTGGACTAGCGGGAAAGATGAGCAGTTCTTC
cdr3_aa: CASSLWTSGKDEQFF

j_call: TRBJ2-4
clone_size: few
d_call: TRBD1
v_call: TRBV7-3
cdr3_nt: TGTGCCAGCAGCCGACAGGGGGCTAACATTCAGTACTTC
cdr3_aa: CASSRQGANIQYF

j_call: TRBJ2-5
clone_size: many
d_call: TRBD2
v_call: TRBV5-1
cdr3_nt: TGCGCCAGCAGCTTGCAAGCGGGAGATGGAGAGACCCAGTACTTC
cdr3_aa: CASSLQAGDGETQYF

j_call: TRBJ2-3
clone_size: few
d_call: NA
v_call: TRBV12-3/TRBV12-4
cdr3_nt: TGTGCCAGCACCAAAGGGGCGAGCACAGATACGCAGTATTTT
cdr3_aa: CASTKGASTDTQYF

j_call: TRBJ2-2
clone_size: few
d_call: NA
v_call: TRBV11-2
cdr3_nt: TGTGCCAGCAGCTTAGGTCTCCCCCGAACTCCGAGGACTCCGAACACCGGGGAGCTGTTTTTT
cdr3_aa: CASSLGLPRTPRTPNTGELFF

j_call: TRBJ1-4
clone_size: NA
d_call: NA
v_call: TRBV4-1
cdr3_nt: TGCGCCAGCAGCCAAGGACAGTTTACAACTAATGAAAAACTGTTTTTT
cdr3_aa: CASSQGQFTTNEKLFF

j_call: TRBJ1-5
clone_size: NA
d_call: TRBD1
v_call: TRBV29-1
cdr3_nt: TGCAGCGTTTGGACAGGAGGAAGCAATCAGCCCCAGCATTTT
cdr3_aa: CSVWTGGSNQPQHF

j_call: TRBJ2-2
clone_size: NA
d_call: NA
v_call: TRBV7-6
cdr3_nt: TGTGCCAGCAGGGGGGGGCAGTTTAACACCGGGGAGCTGTTTTTT
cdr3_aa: CASRGGQFNTGELFF

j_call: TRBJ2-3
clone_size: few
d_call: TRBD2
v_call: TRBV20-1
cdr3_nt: TGCAGTGCTAGCGCACCGGGACTAGCGGGGGCCCTTCGCTTAGATACGCAGTATTTT
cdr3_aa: CSASAPGLAGALRLDTQYF

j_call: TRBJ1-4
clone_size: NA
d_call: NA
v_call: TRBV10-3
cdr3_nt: TGTGCCACGGGACGGAATGGTGCGGAGAATGAAAAACTGTTTTTT
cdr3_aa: CATGRNGAENEKLFF

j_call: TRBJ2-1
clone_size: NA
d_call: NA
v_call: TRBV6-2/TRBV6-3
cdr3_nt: TGTGCCAGCAGTTCCTTCCTTAAGGTCAACAAGGGGAATGAGCAGTTCTTC
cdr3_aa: CASSSFLKVNKGNEQFF

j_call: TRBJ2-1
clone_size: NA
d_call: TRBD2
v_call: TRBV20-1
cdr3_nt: TGCAGTGCCCGTTTGAAGAGCGGGGGGTCCTACAATGAGCAGTTCTTC
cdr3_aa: CSARLKSGGSYNEQFF

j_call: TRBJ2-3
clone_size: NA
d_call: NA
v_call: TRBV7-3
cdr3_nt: TGTGCCAGCGCATGGGGGGTAGCCACAGATACGCAGTATTTT
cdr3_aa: CASAWGVATDTQYF

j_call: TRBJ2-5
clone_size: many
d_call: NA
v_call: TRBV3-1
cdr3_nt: TGTGCCAGCAGCCAAGGGACACCGGATTTGTACCAAGAGACCCAGTACTTC
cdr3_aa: CASSQGTPDLYQETQYF

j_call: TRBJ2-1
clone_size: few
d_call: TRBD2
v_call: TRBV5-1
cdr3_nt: TGCGCCAGCAGGGCGCCCGGGACTAGCAATGAGCAGTTCTTC
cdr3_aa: CASRAPGTSNEQFF

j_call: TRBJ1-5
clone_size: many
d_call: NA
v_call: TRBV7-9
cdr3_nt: TGTGCCAGCAGCTTAGCCGGAGAGCCCCAGCATTTT
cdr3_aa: CASSLAGEPQHF

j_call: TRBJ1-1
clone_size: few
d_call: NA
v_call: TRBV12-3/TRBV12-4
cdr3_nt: TGTGCCAGCTCTCGAGGGAAAAACACTGAAGCTTTCTTT
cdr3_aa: CASSRGKNTEAFF

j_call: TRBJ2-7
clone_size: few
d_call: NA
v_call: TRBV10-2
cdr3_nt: TGCGCCAGCAGCCACCCGGGACCCCTATACGAGCAGTACTTC
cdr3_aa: CASSHPGPLYEQYF